The 8 T cell receptor beta chains in this list originate from one sample, sequenced in a study of T cells in Graves' hyperthyroidism and ophthalmopathy. Authors of the study amplified TCR beta CDR3 regions from RNA transcripts. With the HTBI primer set, the TCR CDR3 went through a first round of RT-PCR. TCRdb ran MiXCR on the multiplex PCR reads and lists one entry per CDR3 protein. The sample records hundreds of thousands of distinct CDR3 sequences, roughly 13% being singletons. The specimen was blood. The receptors come from a woman in her 30s with Graves' hyperthyroidism that later progressed to Graves' ophthalmopathy.

The table lists this clonotype with many counts. The chain joins TRBV18 to TRBJ2-1, with 10 bases lining up with TRBD1. Germline CDR1 KGHSH, CDR2 LQKENI. With 0 bases clipped from V and 7 bases from J, the junction kept 3 bases outside the gene matches. The CDR3 is made up of 15 amino acids. CDR3 sequence reads: CASSPPGQGTNEQFF. The CDR3 DNA reads TGTGCCAGCTCACCACCGGGACAGGGGACGAATGAGCAGTTCTTC.

This clonotype was recorded at least ten times. The rearrangement uses TRBV10-3 and TRBJ2-3; 9 bases map to TRBD2. The germline CDR1 and CDR2 sequences are ENHRY and SYGVKD. CDR3 length equals 14 residues. The trim removed 4 bases at V and 2 bases at J, leaving 1 base unmatched. CDR3 amino acids: CAISVAGDTDTQYF. CDR3 coding DNA: TGTGCCATCAGTGTAGCGGGGGACACAGATACGCAGTATTTT.

This clonotype came up a few times. This rearrangement joins TRBV19 to TRBJ2-2, with TRBD2 as a possible D gene (5 bases). The CDR3 has 14 residues. The germline gives CDR1 LNHDA, CDR2 SQIVND (reference sequence). Deletions cut 2 bases from V and 4 bases from J, with 8 bases between. In nucleotides, the CDR3 is TGTGCCAGTAGTATAAGGCGGGTCACCGGGGAGCTGTTTTTT. It is translated as CASSIRRVTGELFF.

Many counts were recorded for this clonotype. The chain has TRBV6-1 and TRBJ2-3; D call uncertain. The germline CDR1 and CDR2 sequences are MNHNS and SASEGT. CDR3 length equals 12 residues. Trimming removed 10 bases from V and 4 bases from J, with 12 bases in between. In DNA form, the CDR3 reads TGTGCCACCCAGTTTAACGCAGATACGCAGTATTTT. Translation gives CATQFNADTQYF.

This clonotype was picked up many times. The J gene is TRBJ2-3, the V gene TRBV29-1, with TRBD2 matching 9 bases. The germline V gene has CDR1 SQVTM and CDR2 ANQGSEA. This CDR3 contains 16 residues. V trimming: 4 bases; J trimming: 5 bases; junction bases outside the gene matches: 13. CDR3 coding DNA: TGCAGCGTTGTCCCCTTAGCGGGAGAGCCCGGAGATACGCAGTATTTT. Its protein is CSVVPLAGEPGDTQYF.

This clonotype was counted many times. The V gene is TRBV28, the J gene TRBJ1-2, with a weak D call TRBD1 (6 bases). Trimming left V 6 bases short and J 0 bases short, with 11 bases between. The CDR3 extends over 14 amino acids. Germline lookup yields CDR1 MDHEN and CDR2 SYDVKM. The DNA of the CDR3 is TGTGCCAGCAGGGGAGGGGGAGCTAACTATGGCTACACCTTC. Translated: CASRGGGANYGYTF.

The rearrangement links TRBV5-1 to TRBJ1-4; TRBD1 aligns across 8 bases. V lost 0 bases to trimming and J lost 5 bases; unmatched junction nucleotides: 9. In germline, CDR1 is SGHRS, CDR2 YFSETQ. CDR3 length: 17 residues. CDR3 loop: CASSLGTGNIKNEKLFF. CDR3 bases: TGCGCCAGCAGCTTGGGGACAGGGAATATTAAAAATGAAAAACTGTTTTTT.

Comments on this clonotype: This could be a read error, since a much larger clone is one nucleotide away. V gene TRBV2 combines with J gene TRBJ1-2; 7 bases match TRBD1. The germline V gene encodes CDR1 SNHLY and CDR2 FYNNEI. There are 14 residues in the CDR3. With 1 base clipped from V and 6 bases from J, the junction kept 5 bases outside the gene matches. The CDR3 DNA reads as TGTGCCAGCAGTGAAGGGACAGGAAAAGATGGCTACACCTTC. It translates to CASSEGTGKDGYTF.